Below are 25 T cell receptor beta chains sequenced from a single sample in a study of T cell responses to AZD1222 COVID-19 vaccine. Data came from immunoSEQ multiplex PCR; TCRdb stores just in-frame clones and leaves some out. The sample carries more than 60,000 clones, 87% recorded once. The specimen was peripheral blood, collected on day 0 of AZD1222 vaccination. Receptor source: an adult in good health.

The chain employs TRBV5-7 and TRBJ1-4; D gene unclear. TRBV5-7 is designated an ORF whose function remains uncertain. The length of the CDR3 is 16 residues. Trimming shortened V by 0 bases and J by 8 bases, and 17 bases separated the two germline ends. The DNA of the CDR3 is TGTGCCAGCAGCTTGGACAGTCCCAACCGTTCAGAAAAACTGTTTTTT. Amino acids: CASSLDSPNRSEKLFF.

This clone is a singleton in its sample. The chain joins TRBV7-2 to TRBJ2-3; 8 bases are a match to TRBD2. With V trimmed by 0 bases and J by 5 bases, 16 bases remained unmatched. CDR1 is SGHTA, CDR2 FQGNSA, per germline. The CDR3 has 19 residues. The CDR3 region is CASSLAVILGAGGRDTQYF. The CDR3 DNA reads as TGTGCCAGCAGCTTAGCAGTAATTTTGGGGGCGGGAGGACGAGATACGCAGTATTTT. Variable domain in full (rest from reference TRBV7-2 and TRBJ2-3): GAGVSQSPSNKVTEKGKDVELRCDPISGHTALYWYRQSLGQGLEFLIYFQGNSAPDKSGLPSDRFSAERTGGSVSTLTIQRTQQEDSAVYLCASSLAVILGAGGRDTQYFGPGTRLTVL.

The chain has TRBV12-3 or TRBV12-4 and TRBJ1-5; D unresolved. V lost 3 bases, J lost 4 bases, and 7 bases lay in between. The CDR3 has 13 residues. CDR3 amino acids: CASSFGENQPQHF. The CDR3 bases are TGTGCCAGCAGTTTTGGGGAAAATCAGCCCCAGCATTTT.

The CDR3 protein is CATSRDKGIENGYTF. The CDR3 DNA reads as TGTGCCACCAGCAGAGATAAGGGGATAGAGAATGGCTACACCTTC. This chain connects TRBV15 to TRBJ1-2, with TRBD1 as a possible D gene (5 bases). Trimming took off 0 bases at V and 6 bases at J, with 14 bases between the two ends. This CDR3 has 15 residues. Per the germline V gene, CDR1 is LNHNV and CDR2 is YYDKDF (reference sequence). Using reference TRBV15 and TRBJ1-2 for the parts outside the CDR3, the full variable domain is DAMVIQNPRYQVTQFGKPVTLSCSQTLNHNVMYWYQQKSSQAPKLLFHYYDKDFNNEADTPDNFQSRRPNTSFCFLDIRSPGLGDTAMYLCATSRDKGIENGYTFGSGTRLTVV.

The genes are TRBV4-2 and TRBJ1-5; 11 bases agree with TRBD1. Germline lookup yields CDR1 LGHNA and CDR2 YNFKEQ. V shed 0 bases, J shed 5 bases, and the junction held 9 bases outside the gene matches. The CDR3 extends over 18 amino acids. CDR3 loop: CASSQDPARTGGDQPQHF. CDR3 nucleotides: TGTGCCAGCAGCCAAGATCCCGCCCGGACAGGGGGCGATCAGCCCCAGCATTTT.

This clone came up once. The V gene is TRBV5-1, the J gene TRBJ1-1; 7 positions match TRBD1. Germline V gene lookup returns CDR1 SGHRS and CDR2 YFSETQ. V shed 3 bases and J 7 bases; nucleotides not matched to a gene: 9. There are 14 residues in the CDR3. Here the CDR3 DNA reads TGCGCCAGCAGCTACCAACCAACAGGGGATGAAGCTTTCTTT. The encoded protein is CASSYQPTGDEAFF.

Of note for this clone: Additional DNA sequences in this sample encode the identical CDR3. V is TRBV11-3 and J is TRBJ2-3; D is ambiguous. Germline assignment: CDR1 SGHNT and CDR2 YENEEA. The V gene lost 1 base and the J gene lost 0 bases, with 5 bases spanning the gap. This CDR3 contains 14 residues. CDR3 sequence (DNA): TGTGCCAGCAGCTTAGGCCGGAGCACAGATACGCAGTATTTT. Translating gives CASSLGRSTDTQYF.

The gene calls are TRBV5-1 and TRBJ1-2, with no clear D. V shed 4 bases and J shed 2 bases, with 12 bases lying between them. Per the germline V gene, CDR1 is SGHRS and CDR2 is YFSETQ. This CDR3 is built from 14 residues. This chain's CDR3 is CASSPAPPNYGYTF. CDR3 bases: TGCGCCAGCAGCCCGGCGCCGCCGAACTATGGCTACACCTTC.

The chain recombines TRBV5-1 with TRBJ1-1; possibly TRBD1 for D (6 bases). The V end lost 6 bases, the J end lost 2 bases, and 23 bases lay between the germline ends. CDR1 and CDR2 from the germline V gene are SGHRS and YFSETQ. The CDR3 sequence is 17 residues long. This CDR3 is CASTSLGGIGVNTEAFF. For the CDR3, the DNA is TGCGCCAGCACTAGTTTAGGGGGAATTGGGGTCAACACTGAAGCTTTCTTT.

The DNA of the CDR3 is TGCGCCAGCAACGATCACAGGGGATTGGGCGGGGAGCTGTTTTTT. It is translated as CASNDHRGLGGELFF. The chain uses TRBV5-1 and TRBJ2-2, with TRBD1 matching 7 bases. V shed 6 bases, J shed 7 bases, and the junction held 12 bases outside the gene matches. The CDR3 has 15 residues. Germline assignment: CDR1 SGHRS and CDR2 YFSETQ. The whole variable domain, filled in from reference TRBV5-1 and TRBJ2-2, reads KAGVTQTPRYLIKTRGQQVTLSCSPISGHRSVSWYQQTPGQGLQFLFEYFSETQRNKGNFPGRFSGRQFSNSRSEMNVSTLELGDSALYLCASNDHRGLGGELFFGEGSRLTVL.

This chain links TRBV24-1 with TRBJ2-2; D gene ambiguous. Trimming cost V 5 bases and J 5 bases, with 5 bases left between them. The CDR3 sequence is 12 residues long. Germline V gives CDR1 KGHDR, CDR2 SFDVKD. CDR3 amino acids: CATSGRTGELFF. The CDR3 DNA sequence: TGTGCCACCAGTGGCCGTACCGGGGAGCTGTTTTTT.

The chain carries TRBV12-5 and TRBJ2-1; TRBD2 matches 12 bases. With 5 bases clipped from V and 12 bases from J, the junction kept 11 bases outside the gene matches. The CDR3 extends over 15 amino acids. Germline lookup yields CDR1 LGHNT and CDR2 FRNRAP. CDR3 coding DNA: TGTGCTAGTGGTCCGGGACTAGCGGGTGGTTTTGTGCAGTTCTTC. This translates into CASGPGLAGGFVQFF.

This chain links TRBV7-2 with TRBJ1-2; 7 positions match TRBD1. The length of the CDR3 is 15 residues. The trim removed 2 bases at V and 3 bases at J, leaving 6 bases unmatched. Germline V gene sequence: CDR1 SGHTA, CDR2 FQGNSA. This CDR3 reads CASSLPPGQHYGYTF. The CDR3 DNA reads TGTGCCAGCAGCTTACCACCGGGACAGCACTATGGCTACACCTTC.

This clone was seen a single time. The V gene is TRBV30, the J gene TRBJ2-5; no reliable D call. This CDR3 contains 11 residues. V was clipped by 0 bases and J by 5 bases, with 4 bases between them. CDR1 GTSNPN and CDR2 SVGIG come from the germline V gene (reference sequence). The CDR3 is CAWSVGETQYF. Here the CDR3 DNA reads TGTGCCTGGAGTGTCGGTGAGACCCAGTACTTC. The full variable domain, with the rest looked up from reference TRBV30 and TRBJ2-5, is SQTIHQWPATLVQPVGSPLSLECTVEGTSNPNLYWYRQAAGRGLQLLFYSVGIGQISSEVPQNLSASRPQDRQFILSSKKLLLSDSGFYLCAWSVGETQYFGPGTRLLVL.

The chain employs TRBV29-1 and TRBJ1-1; 8 nucleotides agree with TRBD1. Germline assignment: CDR1 SQVTM and CDR2 ANQGSEA. This CDR3 comprises 12 residues. V lost 6 bases to trimming and J lost 5 bases; unmatched junction nucleotides: 5. The CDR3 is CSVAQGGTEAFF. In DNA, the CDR3 is TGCAGCGTGGCACAGGGGGGGACTGAAGCTTTCTTT.

The V call is TRBV29-1, the J call TRBJ2-1; 7 nucleotides agree with TRBD2. The length of the CDR3 is 16 residues. Germline CDR1 reads SQVTM; CDR2 reads ANQGSEA. V dropped 0 bases and J dropped 7; count of bases not matched to a gene: 12. The CDR3 DNA is TGCAGCGTTGAAGATTTTTCGGGAGGAGGGAAAAATGAGCAGTTCTTC. Translating gives CSVEDFSGGGKNEQFF.

The J gene is TRBJ2-1, the V gene TRBV19, with 10 positions matching TRBD2. This CDR3 has 18 residues. J was trimmed by 6 bases and V by 10 bases; bases with no gene match: 21. Per germline, CDR1 LNHDA and CDR2 SQIVND (reference sequence). CDR3: CATQWGAGGLDLANEQFF. In DNA, the CDR3 is TGTGCCACCCAGTGGGGAGCGGGAGGGTTGGACCTAGCCAATGAGCAGTTCTTC.

The chain joins TRBV9 to TRBJ2-3; weak D call: TRBD1 (6 bases). The CDR3 is 14 amino acids. V dropped 4 bases and J dropped 3 bases, with 12 bases sitting between them. Germline V CDR1 and CDR2: SGDLS, YYNGEE. This chain's CDR3 is CASSPPTGTDTQYF. DNA of the CDR3: TGTGCCAGCAGCCCCCCTACAGGGACAGATACGCAGTATTTT.

The rearrangement joins TRBV6-4 to TRBJ1-5; no clear D gene. This CDR3 region has 14 residues. Trimming left V 3 bases short and J 5 bases short, with 11 bases between. Per the germline V gene, CDR1 is MRHNA and CDR2 is SNTAGT. As DNA, the CDR3 is TGTGCCAGCAGTGAGAATCATCTCGATCAGCCCCAGCATTTT. This encodes CASSENHLDQPQHF.

The chain carries TRBV6-5 and TRBJ1-1; D call uncertain. Germline V CDR1 and CDR2: MNHEY, SVGAGI. The CDR3 length is 14 residues. V was pared by 6 bases and J by 0 bases, with 11 bases between. CDR3 loop: CASSQFQLNTEAFF. CDR3 DNA sequence: TGTGCCAGCAGCCAGTTTCAGCTGAACACTGAAGCTTTCTTT.

This sequence joins TRBV2 and TRBJ2-1; no definite D call. Germline values: CDR1 SNHLY, CDR2 FYNNEI. The CDR3 runs to 12 residues. Trimming removed 6 bases from V and 9 bases from J, with 12 bases in between. This chain's CDR3 is CASRTSDLEQFF. DNA for the CDR3: TGTGCCAGCAGAACCTCGGACCTTGAGCAGTTCTTC.

The V and J genes are TRBV5-6 and TRBJ1-1, with 9 bases identical to TRBD1. In germline, CDR1 is SGHDT, CDR2 YYEEEE. The length of the CDR3 is 13 residues. V gave up 3 bases and J gave up 6 bases; unmatched junction bases: 3. The CDR3 coding sequence is TGTGCCAGCAGCTGGGACAGGGTTGCTGAAGCTTTCTTT. Translation gives CASSWDRVAEAFF.

CDR3 in DNA: TGTGCCAGCTCACCCACCGATAACTATGGCTACACCTTC. This translates into CASSPTDNYGYTF. The V call is TRBV18, the J call TRBJ1-2; D is undetermined. The CDR3 totals 13 residues. The germline CDR1 and CDR2 sequences are KGHSH and LQKENI. V lost 3 bases and J lost 1, with 6 bases in between.

V usage is TRBV12-5 and J usage is TRBJ2-3; the D is unclear. CDR3 length: 16 amino acids. Looked up from germline, CDR1 is LGHNT and CDR2 is FRNRAP. Trimming took 7 bases from V and 1 from J, leaving 18 bases between them. The CDR3 is CASVPLGSWGTDTQYF. In nucleotides, the CDR3 is TGTGCTAGTGTCCCCTTGGGTAGCTGGGGCACAGATACGCAGTATTTT.

The J gene is TRBJ2-1, the V gene TRBV6-5, with 7 bases lining up with TRBD2. Germline V gene lookup returns CDR1 MNHEY and CDR2 SVGAGI. The V gene end was trimmed by 6 bases and the J gene end by 4 bases; junction bases not matched to a gene: 9. The CDR3 sequence is 15 residues long. The CDR3 DNA follows: TGTGCCAGCAGGCCGGGGAGCGGGACTTACAATGAGCAGTTCTTC. This translates into CASRPGSGTYNEQFF.